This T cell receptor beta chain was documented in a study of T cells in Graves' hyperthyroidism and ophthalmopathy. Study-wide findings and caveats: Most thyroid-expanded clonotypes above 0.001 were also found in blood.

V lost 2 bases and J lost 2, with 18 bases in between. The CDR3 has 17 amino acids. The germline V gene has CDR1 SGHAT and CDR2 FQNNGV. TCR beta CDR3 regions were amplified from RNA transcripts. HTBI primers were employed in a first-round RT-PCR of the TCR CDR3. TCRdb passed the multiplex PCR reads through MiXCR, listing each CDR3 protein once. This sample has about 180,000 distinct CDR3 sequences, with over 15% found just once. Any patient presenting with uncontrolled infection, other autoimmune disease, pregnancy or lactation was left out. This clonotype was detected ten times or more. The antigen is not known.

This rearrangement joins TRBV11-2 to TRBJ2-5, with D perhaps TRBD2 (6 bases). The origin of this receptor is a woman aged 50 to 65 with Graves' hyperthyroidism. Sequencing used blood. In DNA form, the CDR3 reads TGTGCCAGCAGCTTAACCCCGGCAGCGGGCCCACAAGAGACCCAGTACTTC. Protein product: CASSLTPAAGPQETQYF.